The source of this T cell receptor beta chain is a study of tumor-infiltrating lymphocytes in primary liver carcinoma. The CDR3 contains 16 residues. Germline V CDR1 and CDR2: MGHRA, YSYEKL. Scientists recovered RNA and DNA together from approximately 20-30 mg of unsorted bulk tissue. From 450 to 600 ng total RNA, TCR beta cDNA was generated with a primer in the constant region. A slightly modified ARM-PCR protocol with three nested multiplex PCR rounds produced these TCR beta libraries. A C-beta reverse primer was combined with TRBV1-TRBV30 forward primers in the first two PCR rounds, and each round had 10 cycles. TCRdb re-called the multiplex PCR reads through MiXCR, storing one row per CDR3 protein. Of around 25,000 distinct CDR3 sequences in the sample, more than 70% were seen once. Concerning this clonotype: One end of the junction varies from germline; a read error may be responsible.

J is TRBJ1-6 and V is TRBV4-1; perhaps TRBD1 as D (5 bases). The sample comprised liver tumor tissue from sampling region 5. The subset was: tumor region T5, tumor centre. This TCR derives from a woman in her 30s with primary liver carcinoma and hepatitis B virus infection. The CDR3 region has the DNA TGCGCCAACAGCCAAGAAATTTTGCCTGGGGGATTACCTCTCCTCTTT. It translates to CANSQEILPGGLPLLF.